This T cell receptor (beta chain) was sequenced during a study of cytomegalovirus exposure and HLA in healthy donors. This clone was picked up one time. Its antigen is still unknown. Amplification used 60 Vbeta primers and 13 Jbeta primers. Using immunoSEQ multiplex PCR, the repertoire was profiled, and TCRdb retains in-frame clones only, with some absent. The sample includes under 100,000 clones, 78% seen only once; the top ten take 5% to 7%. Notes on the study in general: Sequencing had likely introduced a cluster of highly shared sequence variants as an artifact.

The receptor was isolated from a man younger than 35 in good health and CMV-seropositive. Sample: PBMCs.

CDR3 residues: CASSHDMNYGYTF. In DNA, the CDR3 is TGTGCCAGCAGTCACGACATGAACTATGGCTACACCTTC. V and J are TRBV28 and TRBJ1-2; D is undetermined. Germline values: CDR1 MDHEN, CDR2 SYDVKM. The CDR3 consists of 13 residues. Trimming took off 5 bases at V and 2 bases at J, with 9 bases between the two ends.